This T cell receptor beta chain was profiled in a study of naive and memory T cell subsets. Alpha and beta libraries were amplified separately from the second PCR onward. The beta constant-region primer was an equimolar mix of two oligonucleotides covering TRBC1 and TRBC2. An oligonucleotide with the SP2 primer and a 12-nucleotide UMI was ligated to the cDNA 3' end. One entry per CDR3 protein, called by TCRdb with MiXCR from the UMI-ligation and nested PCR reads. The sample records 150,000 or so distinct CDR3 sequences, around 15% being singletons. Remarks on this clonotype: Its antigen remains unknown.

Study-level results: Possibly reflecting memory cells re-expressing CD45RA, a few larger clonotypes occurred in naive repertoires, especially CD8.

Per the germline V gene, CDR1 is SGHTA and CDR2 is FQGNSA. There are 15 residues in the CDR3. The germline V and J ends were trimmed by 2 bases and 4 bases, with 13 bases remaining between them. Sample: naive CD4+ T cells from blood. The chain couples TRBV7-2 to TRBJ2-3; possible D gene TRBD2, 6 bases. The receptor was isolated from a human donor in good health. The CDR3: CASSLSGVGSDTQYF. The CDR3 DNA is TGTGCCAGCAGCTTATCGGGGGTTGGTTCAGATACGCAGTATTTT.